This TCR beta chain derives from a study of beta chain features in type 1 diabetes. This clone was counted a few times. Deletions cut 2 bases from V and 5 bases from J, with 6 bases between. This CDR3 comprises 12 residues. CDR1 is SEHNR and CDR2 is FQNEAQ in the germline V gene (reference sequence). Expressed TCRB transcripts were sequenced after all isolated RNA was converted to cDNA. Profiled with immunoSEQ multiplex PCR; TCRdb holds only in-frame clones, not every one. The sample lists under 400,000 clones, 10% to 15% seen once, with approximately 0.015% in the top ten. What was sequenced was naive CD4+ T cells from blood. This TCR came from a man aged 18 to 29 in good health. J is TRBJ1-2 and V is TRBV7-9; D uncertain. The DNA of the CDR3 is TGTGCCAGCAGCTTAAACGGGTATGGCTACACCTTC. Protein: CASSLNGYGYTF. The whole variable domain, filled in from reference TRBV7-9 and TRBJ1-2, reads DTGVSQNPRHKITKRGQNVTFRCDPISEHNRLYWYRQTLGQGPEFLTYFQNEAQLEKSRLLSDRFSAERPKGSFSTLEIQRTEQGDSAMYLCASSLNGYGYTFGSGTRLTVV.